The text below deals with one T cell receptor beta chain. This sample was included in a study of PD-1 blockade in classical Hodgkin lymphoma. Whole-study context: Patients were dosed intravenously with nivolumab at 3 mg/kg every 2 weeks.

This sample's time point: cycle 4 day 1 (C4D1), after 6 weeks of nivolumab. There was relapse after autologous stem cell transplantation in every patient, and there was variation in brentuximab vedotin exposure. CDR3 length: 17 amino acids. From germline, CDR1 is SGHRS and CDR2 YFSETQ. The V end lost 3 bases, the J end lost 2 bases, and 19 bases lay between the germline ends. Data came from immunoSEQ multiplex PCR; TCRdb stores just in-frame clones and leaves some out. The table includes tens of thousands of clones, around nine tenths detected once. The TCR sequence derives from a human donor with classical Hodgkin lymphoma. The chain is built from TRBV5-1 and TRBJ2-3, with TRBD1 as a possible D gene (5 bases). Sample: peripheral blood mononuclear cells (PBMCs), taken before the fourth cycle of nivolumab. CDR3 sequence (DNA): TGCGCCAGCAGCTCGGTGACAGCGCCCACTTTCACAGATACGCAGTATTTT. This codes for CASSSVTAPTFTDTQYF.